This T cell receptor beta chain was found in a study of blood T cells in healthy people across ages (dated by TCRdb to between 2014 and 2016). Background on the whole study: Template switching captured roughly one uniquely barcoded TCR beta cDNA molecule per two T cells in model experiments. To avoid experimental bias, donors of different ages were randomly spread across the sequencing lanes. Four age groups were formed from the donors: young (average approximately 17 years), middle-aged (around 40), aged (around 62) and long-lived (82). The study measured age-related changes in TCR beta repertoire diversity using deep sequencing normalized with unique cDNA molecular identifiers. Two additional independent replicas of 1 million unique cDNA reads from the same blood draw were analyzed for two donors (one aged 18 to 30 and one aged 80 or older).

The library was made by 5' RACE. Reads for this sample came from an Illumina HiSeq 2500. A second PCR of 7 to 11 cycles was performed with a sample-barcoded 5' primer and a J-beta primer mix. A unique molecular identifier was introduced onto each TCR beta cDNA molecule by a template-switch 5' adaptor carrying 12 random nucleotides. Each sample yielded at least 2.5 million CDR3-containing paired-end reads. All of the RNA was converted into first-strand cDNA using the Mint cDNA synthesis kit, with a TRBC-specific oligonucleotide serving as the primer. Following uracil-DNA glycosylase treatment, all cDNA underwent a first 18-cycle PCR with the universal primers M1SS and BC2_uni_R. The original methods were these. For normalization, 1 million high-quality reads, each with a distinct molecular identifier, were randomly selected from each sample. Reads sharing molecular identifiers were discarded rather than binned into consensus sequences. MiTCR, with a Q25 quality threshold and the strictest error-elimination algorithm, was used for CDR3 identification, clonotype clustering and error correction. A nonparametric unseen species model with Euler transformation was used to estimate lower-bound total TCR beta diversity. Using fastp trimming at Q25 and MiXCR clonotype assembly, TCRdb reanalyzed the public sequencing data and kept in-frame beta chains. Every entry covers one CDR3 protein and lists the most common genes and DNA from its rows. TCRdb's processing, not the authors', yielded these V and J calls. Within this sample are a few hundred thousand distinct CDR3 sequences, with roughly 27% of them counted one time only. Roughly 28% of the sample is taken by the ten largest.

Results the study describes overall, beyond this receptor: There was a strong correlation between observed TCR beta diversity and the percentage of naive T cells measured by flow cytometry. Because the CMV infection status of the donors was unknown, age-related changes in expanded clonotypes may potentially have been confounded. Since profiling was done on bulk unsorted PBMCs, naive and antigen-experienced compartments could not be conclusively compared. As age increased, observed TCR beta diversity per million T cells dropped in a roughly linear way, and a significant reduction was already evident by age 40. Estimates of total diversity based on one million sequenced T cells were considered lower bounds and underestimates. Compared with the aged group, more naive CD4+ T cells, fewer expanded clones and increased TCR diversity were shown by the long-lived group, suggesting age selection.

Systemically healthy Caucasian individuals from Russia, around 38 in total and aged roughly 6 to 95 years, were included as donors. Each donor gave around 9.9 milliliters of peripheral blood, collected into EDTA-treated Vacutainer tubes. Ficoll-Paque density-gradient centrifugation was used to isolate PBMCs, with at least 7 million obtained per sample. Trizol reagent was used to extract total RNA from PBMCs, with at least 6 micrograms per sample. Naive CD45RAhigh/CD27high T cell percentages were measured by flow cytometry on a PBMC aliquot from every donor. As to this clonotype: The clone's antigen remains unknown. The junction shows a germline mismatch at one end, possibly a read error.

The CDR3 has 13 amino acids, counting the end cysteine and phenylalanine. Only the CDR3 DNA is retained, 39 bases long and in frame from the first base. Taken from the germline V gene, the CDR1 and CDR2 loops are SQVTM and ANQGSEA. This receptor chain uses TRBV29-1 and TRBJ2-2; a tentative D match to TRBD2 spans 5 bases. The TCR sequence derives from a woman aged 70-85 years in good health. Sequencing input: blood. DNA sequence: TGCAGCGCCTGGACCGCGAACACCGGGGAGCTGCTTTTT. This yields the protein CSAWTANTGELLF.